The 4 T cell receptor beta chains presented below share a single source sample, sequenced in a study of blood T cell repertoires in COVID-19. Clones were sequenced by immunoSEQ multiplex PCR, and TCRdb holds only the in-frame ones, with some missing. The sample includes 130,000 to 150,000 clones, over 85% seen only once; the top ten take 1.5% to 2%. The sequenced material came from peripheral blood. Receptors were obtained from a human donor in a cohort sampled during active COVID-19.

This rearrangement joins TRBV9 to TRBJ2-2; TRBD1 aligns across 9 bases. V trimming: 2 bases; J trimming: 7 bases; junction bases outside the gene matches: 9. CDR3 length: 16 amino acids. Germline-derived CDR1 and CDR2 are SGDLS and YYNGEE. For the CDR3, the DNA is TGTGCCAGCAGCGTTACAGGGGGCTCGGACATCGGGGAGCTGTTTTTT. Its protein is CASSVTGGSDIGELFF.

CDR3 amino acids: CASSTGGEYGYTF. CDR3 DNA: TGCGCCAGCAGCACTGGCGGAGAGTATGGCTACACCTTC. The rearrangement links TRBV5-1 to TRBJ1-2; D is unresolved. CDR3 length: 13 amino acids. Trimming removed 4 bases at V and 5 bases at J, with 12 bases between. Germline V gives CDR1 SGHRS, CDR2 YFSETQ.

V gene TRBV10-2 combines with J gene TRBJ1-5; 9 bases map to TRBD1. CDR3 length: 18 amino acids. V lost 2 bases and J lost 0; bases outside the gene matches: 8. Germline CDR1 WSHSY, CDR2 SAAADI. CDR3 region: CASSERTGETFSNQPQHF. The CDR3 nucleotides are TGCGCCAGCAGTGAGAGGACAGGGGAGACGTTTAGCAATCAGCCCCAGCATTTT.

The chain joins TRBV7-9 to TRBJ1-4; D gene uncertain. V was cut by 7 bases and J by 8 bases, with 14 bases left in between. The germline gives CDR1 SEHNR, CDR2 FQNEAQ (reference sequence). CDR3 length: 13 residues. DNA for the CDR3: TGTGCCAGCACCGGAGGGTCTAGGGAAAAACTGTTTTTT. The encoded protein is CASTGGSREKLFF.